This T cell receptor (beta chain) is drawn from a study of beta chain features in type 1 diabetes. On the study more broadly: The examined sorted cells totaled around 100 million across samples.

Expressed TCRB transcripts were sequenced because the isolated RNA had all been reverse transcribed beforehand. The table came from immunoSEQ multiplex PCR; TCRdb's copy has only in-frame clones and leaves some out. The data contain roughly 50,000 clones, roughly two fifths of them singletons. Study observations and caveats: Among all four CD4+ subsets, Type 1 diabetes patients had TCRB CDR3s that were moderately but significantly shorter.

V was trimmed by 5 bases and J by 4 bases, leaving 14 bases between them. The CDR3 covers 14 residues. Looked up from germline, CDR1 is SGHAT and CDR2 is FQDESV (reference sequence). This clone appeared once. Its target is not known. The clonotype originates from a man aged 30-40 years with type 1 diabetes. Sequenced material: Tregs from blood. This chain connects TRBV11-1 to TRBJ1-2; D possibly corresponds to TRBD1 (6 bases). CDR3 in DNA: TGTGCCAGCAGCCCGTCTACAGGGAGCTATGGCTACACCTTC. Translating it yields CASSPSTGSYGYTF.